The 28 T cell receptor beta chains reported below all come from one sample, sequenced in a study of blood T cells in healthy people across ages. The second PCR ran roughly 6 to 11 cycles with a sample-barcoded 5' primer and J-beta primers. TCRdb re-analysed the 5' RACE reads in MiXCR, keeping a single row per CDR3 protein. The sample has more than 600,000 distinct CDR3 sequences, around 25% seen once; the top ten hold roughly a tenth. These same records also appear under a second study, on T cells of mothers and their children.

Sequences were obtained from blood. All receptors come from a boy under 18 in good health.

This clonotype was detected a few times. This chain links TRBV20-1 with TRBJ1-2; weak D call: TRBD1 (5 bases). The CDR3 is made up of 15 amino acids. Germline V CDR1 and CDR2: DFQATT, SNEGSKA (reference sequence). V dropped 0 bases and J dropped 7 bases, with 18 bases sitting between them. In nucleotides, the CDR3 is TGCAGTGCTAGAGATAGTCTCAGGGACGCCCGTGGCTACACCTTC. Amino acid sequence: CSARDSLRDARGYTF.

This chain links TRBV21-1 with TRBJ1-5; no check of the table's D call, TRBD1, against the DNA was made. TRBV21-1 is given as a pseudogene. The CDR3 covers 19 residues. CDR3 nucleotides: TGTGCCAGCAGCAAAGAGCGAAATGGGGACGGATATAGCAATCAGCCCCAGCATTTT. This translates into CASSKERNGDGYSNQPQHF.

This clonotype has just a few counts. A read error may account for a junction end that differs from germline. The gene calls are TRBV7-8 and TRBJ2-3; 12 bases fit TRBD2. Germline V gene lookup returns CDR1 SGHVS and CDR2 FQNEAQ. The CDR3 spans 17 residues. The CDR3: CASSSRTSGVLADTQYF. The DNA for the CDR3 is TGTGCCAGCAGCTCCCGGACTAGCGGGGTCCTCGCAGATACGCAATATTTT.

The V and J genes are TRBV6-6 and TRBJ2-7; D is possibly TRBD2 (5 bases). The V gene's germline CDR1 is MNHNY and CDR2 SVGAGI (reference sequence). This CDR3 spans 15 amino acids. V lost 3 bases and J 2 bases, leaving 14 bases between the germline ends. The CDR3 nucleotides are TGTGCCAGCAGTTATAACCCTGCCGGGACCTACGAGCAGTACTTC. Its protein is CASSYNPAGTYEQYF.

This chain joins TRBV10-3 and TRBJ1-3; 8 nucleotides match TRBD1. Germline V lookup: CDR1 ENHRY, CDR2 SYGVKD. The length of the CDR3 is 14 residues. V lost 10 bases, J lost 3 bases, and 8 bases stayed unmatched. CDR3 in DNA: TGTGCCACCAAGGGACAGGTGGTTGGAAACACCATATATTTT. Its translation is CATKGQVVGNTIYF.

The chain recombines TRBV15 with TRBJ1-2; TRBD1 might be the D (6 bases). Trimming left V 0 bases short and J 8 bases short, with 16 bases between. This CDR3 region has 15 residues. Germline values: CDR1 LNHNV, CDR2 YYDKDF (reference sequence). CDR3 in amino acids: CATSRDVQGGGGYTF. CDR3 nucleotide sequence: TGTGCCACCAGCAGAGATGTTCAAGGGGGTGGGGGCTACACCTTC.

The chain carries TRBV5-1 and TRBJ2-1, with 10 bases lining up with TRBD2. Germline V gene sequence: CDR1 SGHRS, CDR2 YFSETQ. This CDR3 is built from 15 residues. The ends lost 0 bases at V and 8 bases at J; junction bases unmatched: 5. The CDR3, as DNA: TGCGCCAGCAGCTTGGAAGCGGGAGGGCCGGATGAGCAGTTCTTC. This sequence encodes CASSLEAGGPDEQFF.

This clonotype has a handful of counts. V usage is TRBV5-1 and J usage is TRBJ2-7; D gene ambiguous. Germline V gene data show CDR1 as SGHRS and CDR2 as YFSETQ. The CDR3 spans 13 residues. Trimming pared 3 bases from V and 4 bases from J, leaving 11 bases between. The CDR3 coding sequence is TGCGCCAGCAGCTGGAGCGACGGATACGAGCAGTACTTC. It translates to CASSWSDGYEQYF.

This chain links TRBV5-1 with TRBJ1-4; no definite D call. This CDR3 contains 16 residues. Germline CDR1 is SGHRS and CDR2 is YFSETQ. V lost 0 bases, J lost 8 bases, and 17 bases lay in between. The CDR3 reads CASSLAGTGLREKLFF. In DNA form, the CDR3 reads TGCGCCAGCAGCTTGGCCGGTACCGGGTTAAGGGAAAAACTGTTTTTT.

The chain has TRBV10-3 and TRBJ2-5, with TRBD1 matching 7 bases. The assigned J gene may be wrong: the sequence end matches TRBJ2-7 better. The CDR3 sequence is 13 residues long. Germline V CDR1 and CDR2: ENHRY, SYGVKD. The CDR3 loop reads CAISGWDSYEQYF. The DNA for the CDR3 is TGTGCCATCAGTGGATGGGACAGCTACGAGCAGTACTTC.

The J gene is TRBJ2-1, the V gene TRBV4-1; 9 bases line up with TRBD2. The J call may be faulty, since TRBJ2-7 better matches the DNA end. The CDR3 spans 16 residues. Germline CDR1 MGHRA, CDR2 YSYEKL. CDR3 region: CASSLRTSALSYEQYF. The CDR3 DNA is TGCGCCAGCAGTCTGAGGACTAGCGCACTTTCCTACGAGCAGTACTTC.

The V call is TRBV12-3 or TRBV12-4, the J call TRBJ1-5; D is possibly TRBD1 (6 bases). The CDR3 sequence is 17 residues long. The V gene lost 7 bases and the J gene lost 4 bases, with 23 bases spanning the gap. Here the CDR3 reads CASTAWGGQGWNQPQHF. The CDR3 nucleotides are TGTGCCAGCACCGCCTGGGGGGGCCAGGGCTGGAATCAGCCCCAGCATTTT.

This clonotype appeared many times. The V and J genes are TRBV12-3 or TRBV12-4 and TRBJ2-5; 10 nucleotides align to TRBD2. The CDR3 has 13 residues. Losses at the gene ends were 6 bases for V and 5 bases for J; bases not matched to a gene: 3. CDR3 amino acids: CASSFSGGETQYF. The CDR3 DNA reads as TGTGCCAGCAGCTTTAGCGGGGGGGAGACCCAGTACTTC.

The chain is built from TRBV29-1 and TRBJ2-7, with 10 bases fitting TRBD1. The germline V gene has CDR1 SQVTM and CDR2 ANQGSEA. Trimming at V came to 8 bases and at J to 9 bases, leaving 10 bases not matched to a gene. The CDR3 sequence is 12 residues long. CDR3 sequence: CSCRAGQGSQYF. The DNA for the CDR3 is TGCAGCTGCCGCGCGGGACAGGGGTCGCAGTACTTC.

This clonotype turned up a few times. The J gene is TRBJ2-4, the V gene TRBV2; TRBD2 aligns across 9 bases. Germline CDR1 is SNHLY and CDR2 is FYNNEI. There are 16 residues in the CDR3. V gave up 2 bases and J gave up 4 bases; unmatched junction bases: 6. The CDR3 loop is CASSEKPGLAKNIQYF. The CDR3 region has the DNA TGTGCCAGCAGTGAAAAGCCGGGACTAGCTAAAAACATTCAGTACTTC.

This clonotype has a single count. The chain is built from TRBV12-3 or TRBV12-4 and TRBJ1-2; D is ambiguous. There are 12 residues in the CDR3. Trimming left V 4 bases short and J 7 bases short, with 10 bases between. CDR3 protein: CASSSQAFGYTF. The CDR3 DNA sequence: TGTGCCAGCAGTTCTCAGGCTTTTGGCTACACCTTC.

This clonotype was observed a few times. The chain employs TRBV29-1 and TRBJ2-5, with 9 bases lining up with TRBD1. The tail of the sequence fits TRBJ2-1 better, so the J call may be wrong. CDR1 is SQVTM, CDR2 ANQGSEA, per germline. The CDR3 is 14 amino acids. The DNA for the CDR3 is TGCAGCGTTGAGAGGGACAGGGTTGACAATGAGCAGTTCTTC. Translated: CSVERDRVDNEQFF.

The table lists this clonotype with a few counts. The rearrangement uses TRBV28 and TRBJ1-3, with D unclear. Germline V lookup: CDR1 MDHEN, CDR2 SYDVKM. Trimming left V 7 bases short and J 5 bases short, with 12 bases between. This CDR3 is built from 13 residues. CDR3 bases: TGTGCCAGCAATACGGGCCAACGAAACACCATATATTTT. This gives the protein CASNTGQRNTIYF.

This clonotype was observed at least ten times. The chain is built from TRBV14 and TRBJ1-2, with 7 nucleotides matching TRBD1. V lost 3 bases to trimming and J lost 7 bases; unmatched junction nucleotides: 2. The CDR3 length is 12 residues. Looked up from germline, CDR1 is SGHDN and CDR2 is FVKESK. The CDR3 DNA sequence: TGTGCCAGCAGCCAGGGACAGTTTGGCTACACCTTC. As protein: CASSQGQFGYTF.

In this sample, this clonotype turned up many times. V is TRBV6-5 and J is TRBJ2-7; perhaps TRBD1 as D (6 bases). Germline V CDR1 and CDR2: MNHEY, SVGAGI. The ends were cut back, 6 bases at V and 0 bases at J, with 12 bases in the middle. The CDR3 spans 14 residues. CDR3 sequence (DNA): TGTGCCAGCAGCCCCGGGACATACTCCTACGAGCAGTACTTC. Amino acids: CASSPGTYSYEQYF.

The V call is TRBV28, the J call TRBJ2-1; D uncertain. V gave up 3 bases and J gave up 10 bases, with 13 bases separating them. CDR1 MDHEN and CDR2 SYDVKM come from the germline V gene. This CDR3 is built from 13 residues. CDR3 residues: CASSFPPHDEQFF. The CDR3 coding sequence is TGTGCCAGCAGTTTTCCCCCCCATGACGAGCAGTTCTTC.

J is TRBJ2-5 and V is TRBV29-1, with D unresolved. The better agreement between TRBJ2-1 and the DNA end casts doubt on the J call. The length of the CDR3 is 13 residues. Germline V CDR1 and CDR2: SQVTM, ANQGSEA. The CDR3 spells CSVEYRAGNEQFF. The CDR3 nucleotides read TGCAGCGTTGAGTATCGGGCAGGTAATGAGCAGTTCTTC.

In its sample, this clonotype was seen a few times. The rearrangement uses TRBV20-1 and TRBJ2-2; D uncertain. The CDR3 totals 16 residues. Germline CDR1 reads DFQATT; CDR2 reads SNEGSKA (reference sequence). Trimming removed 6 bases at V and 2 bases at J, with 19 bases between. CDR3 protein: CSAVVRGRENTGELFF. DNA for the CDR3: TGCAGTGCAGTTGTTCGTGGGCGCGAAAACACCGGGGAGCTGTTTTTT.

Only a few counts were recorded for this clonotype. The gene calls are TRBV5-1 and TRBJ1-3; D call uncertain. V was trimmed by 4 bases and J by 0 bases, leaving 11 bases between them. CDR3 length: 15 residues. CDR1 SGHRS and CDR2 YFSETQ come from the germline V gene. The CDR3 nucleotides read TGCGCCAGCAGCAGAACAGAGACCTCTGGAAACACCATATATTTT. Encoded protein: CASSRTETSGNTIYF. The whole variable domain, filled in from reference TRBV5-1 and TRBJ1-3, reads KAGVTQTPRYLIKTRGQQVTLSCSPISGHRSVSWYQQTPGQGLQFLFEYFSETQRNKGNFPGRFSGRQFSNSRSEMNVSTLELGDSALYLCASSRTETSGNTIYFGEGSWLTVV.

This clonotype was picked up a small number of times. The V gene is TRBV3-1, the J gene TRBJ2-7; perhaps TRBD2 as D (5 bases). Germline CDR1 reads LGHDT; CDR2 reads YNNKEL (reference sequence). This CDR3 region has 13 residues. V was trimmed by 1 base and J by 2 bases, leaving 6 bases between them. CDR3 DNA: TGTGCCAGCAGCCAAGTTAGCGCCTACGAGCAGTACTTC. It encodes CASSQVSAYEQYF.

This clonotype was counted once. The chain has TRBV7-9 and TRBJ2-3; no firm D call. The V gene's germline CDR1 is SEHNR and CDR2 FQNEAQ (reference sequence). This CDR3 is built from 14 residues. Trimming cost V 3 bases and J 1 base, with 8 bases left between them. The CDR3 sequence is CASSFLRRTDTQYF. CDR3 nucleotides: TGTGCCAGCAGCTTCTTACGGCGCACAGATACGCAGTATTTT.

This chain connects TRBV4-3 to TRBJ2-7; TRBD2 agrees at 8 bases. Germline V gives CDR1 LGHNA, CDR2 YSLEER. After removal of 1 base from V and 6 bases from J, the junction contained 8 bases not matched to a gene. The CDR3 covers 15 residues. The CDR3 here is CASSQAGLVYSEQYF. For the CDR3, the DNA is TGCGCCAGCAGCCAAGCGGGACTAGTGTATTCCGAGCAGTACTTC.

This clonotype appeared a few times. The chain joins TRBV29-1 to TRBJ2-4, with a tentative D call TRBD2 (6 bases). V dropped 6 bases and J dropped 0 bases, with 15 bases sitting between them. From germline, CDR1 is SQVTM and CDR2 ANQGSEA. The CDR3 runs to 15 residues. The CDR3: CSVHAGGAAKNIQYF. CDR3 nucleotide sequence: TGCAGCGTCCACGCCGGAGGGGCAGCCAAAAACATTCAGTACTTC.